Listed below are T cell receptor beta chains from one sample, sequenced in a study of CD8+CD57+ T cells in acquired aplastic anemia. Each CDR3 protein is one row after TCRdb ran MiXCR on the reads. Of under 350,000 distinct CDR3 sequences listed, around three fifths are singletons. Sequenced sample: sorted CD4+, CD8+, or CD8+CD57+ T cells (not recorded which) from PBMCs. Receptors were obtained from a human donor with severe aplastic anemia or a healthy control (not recorded which). CDR3s include the opening cysteine and the closing phenylalanine or tryptophan. The D gene is left open where the match is weak. Size values are once, few and many counts, or a class for expanded clones, and some rows have none.

cdr3_length	clone_size	d_call	j_call	v_call	cdr3_aa	cdr3_nt
13	NA	TRBD1	TRBJ2-5	TRBV24-1	CATSDRYRGTQYF	TGTGCCACCAGTGACAGGTACAGGGGGACCCAGTACTTC
12	many	NA	TRBJ1-5	TRBV12-3/TRBV12-4	CASRWGNQPQHF	TGTGCCAGCAGGTGGGGCAATCAGCCCCAGCATTTT
14	NA	NA	TRBJ1-1	TRBV29-1	CSVRDRGMNTEAFF	TGCAGCGTGAGGGATAGGGGAATGAACACTGAAGCTTTCTTT
15	NA	NA	TRBJ2-1	TRBV9	CASSSSVESRNEQFF	TGTGCCAGCAGCTCTAGCGTCGAGAGCAGAAATGAGCAGTTCTTC
16	NA	TRBD1	TRBJ1-1	TRBV7-8	CASSPPWRTGGTEAFF	TGTGCCAGCAGCCCCCCCTGGAGGACAGGGGGCACTGAAGCTTTCTTT
16	NA	TRBD2	TRBJ2-7	TRBV7-2	CASSRPGLAGEREQYF	TGTGCCAGCAGCCGACCGGGACTAGCGGGAGAGCGCGAGCAGTACTTC
15	NA	NA	TRBJ2-1	TRBV25-1	CASSEYQEKRDEQFF	TGTGCCAGCAGTGAATATCAAGAGAAGAGGGATGAGCAGTTCTTC
14	many	NA	TRBJ1-4	TRBV12-3/TRBV12-4	CASSIRGVNEKLFF	TGTGCCAGCAGTATCAGGGGAGTTAATGAAAAACTGTTTTTT
14	NA	NA	TRBJ2-7	TRBV9	CASSVDTGHYEQYF	TGTGCCAGCAGCGTAGACACAGGACACTACGAGCAGTACTTC
12	NA	NA	TRBJ2-5	TRBV24-1	CATSDQARTQYF	TGTGCCACCAGTGATCAGGCGAGAACCCAGTACTTC
14	NA	NA	TRBJ1-5	TRBV24-1	CATSVNGASQPQHF	TGTGCCACCAGTGTAAATGGCGCAAGTCAGCCCCAGCATTTT
10	NA	NA	TRBJ2-1	TRBV29-1	CSVDPNEQFF	TGCAGCGTCGACCCGAATGAGCAGTTCTTC
14	many	NA	TRBJ2-7	TRBV6-2/TRBV6-3	CASTGGLGSYEQYF	TGTGCCAGCACCGGGGGCCTTGGCTCCTACGAGCAGTACTTC
13	NA	NA	TRBJ2-7	TRBV11-1	CASGRFSTYEQYF	TGTGCCAGCGGGCGGTTCAGCACCTACGAGCAGTACTTC
14	NA	NA	TRBJ1-5	TRBV7-2	CASSPSRYSQPQHF	TGTGCCAGCAGCCCCTCGAGGTACAGTCAGCCCCAGCATTTT
15	NA	NA	TRBJ2-7	TRBV9	CASSLGIDSSYEQYF	TGTGCCAGCAGCCTAGGCATAGACAGTTCCTACGAGCAGTACTTC
16	few	NA	TRBJ1-5	TRBV10-3	CAISDREPLSNQPQHF	TGTGCCATCAGTGACCGGGAGCCACTTAGCAATCAGCCCCAGCATTTT
14	many	TRBD2	TRBJ2-7	TRBV20-1	CSAREGSGANEQYF	TGCAGTGCTAGAGAGGGTAGCGGGGCGAACGAGCAGTACTTC
16	NA	NA	TRBJ2-7	TRBV5-6	CASSLRLFGSTYEQYF	TGTGCCAGCAGCTTGAGACTCTTTGGGAGTACCTACGAGCAGTACTTC
12	NA	NA	TRBJ2-7	TRBV20-1	CSAREQDREQYF	TGCAGTGCTAGAGAACAAGACAGAGAGCAGTACTTC
13	NA	NA	TRBJ1-2	TRBV7-2	CASSLKNSLGYTF	TGTGCCAGCAGCTTAAAGAACAGCCTTGGCTACACCTTC
14	many	NA	TRBJ1-1	TRBV5-1	CASSLWGVNTEAFF	TGCGCCAGCAGCTTATGGGGCGTTAACACTGAAGCTTTCTTT
16	NA	TRBD2	TRBJ2-7	TRBV5-1	CASSLLGLAGSYEQYF	TGCGCCAGCAGCTTGCTAGGACTAGCGGGCTCCTACGAGCAGTACTTC
14	NA	TRBD1	TRBJ1-5	TRBV24-1	CATDRTGVDQPQHF	TGTGCCACCGATAGGACAGGGGTTGATCAGCCCCAGCATTTT
13	NA	NA	TRBJ2-7	TRBV29-1	CSVEPGLGDEQYF	TGCAGCGTTGAGCCTGGGTTGGGTGACGAGCAGTACTTC
14	NA	NA	TRBJ2-7	TRBV9	CASSVTQGSYEQYF	TGTGCCAGCAGCGTAACGCAGGGGTCCTACGAGCAGTACTTC
16	NA	NA	TRBJ2-3	TRBV7-9	CASSLAGGGGTDTQYF	TGTGCCAGCAGCTTAGCCGGGGGTGGGGGCACAGATACGCAGTATTTT
12	NA	NA	TRBJ1-1	TRBV20-1	CSARTGNTEASF	TGCAGTGCTAGGACGGGGAACACTGAAGCTTCCTTT
15	many	TRBD1	TRBJ1-4	TRBV6-6	CASSYWTGGNEKLFF	TGTGCCAGCAGTTACTGGACAGGGGGTAATGAAAAACTGTTTTTT
14	NA	NA	TRBJ1-3	TRBV7-9	CASKRGFSGNTIYF	TGTGCCAGCAAAAGGGGTTTCTCTGGAAACACCATATATTTT
16	few	TRBD1	TRBJ1-1	TRBV27	CASSLLPGGMNTEAFF	TGTGCCAGCAGTTTACTTCCAGGGGGGATGAACACTGAAGCTTTCTTT
15	NA	TRBD2	TRBJ2-1	TRBV20-1	CSARGGSAGDNEQFF	TGCAGTGCTAGAGGCGGTTCCGCGGGGGACAATGAGCAGTTCTTC
13	many	NA	TRBJ1-1	TRBV6-1	CASSDWTITEAFF	TGTGCCAGCAGTGATTGGACAATAACTGAAGCTTTCTTT
14	few	TRBD2	TRBJ2-7	TRBV29-1	CSGRESFQGGEQYF	TGCAGCGGTAGAGAGTCTTTCCAGGGAGGGGAGCAGTACTTC
13	NA	NA	TRBJ1-1	TRBV10-3	CAIFGGWGTEAFF	TGTGCCATCTTCGGCGGGTGGGGCACTGAAGCTTTCTTT
13	NA	NA	TRBJ1-1	TRBV10-1	CASSAEGGTEAFF	TGCGCCAGCAGTGCGGAGGGAGGCACTGAAGCTTTCTTT
16	few	TRBD1	TRBJ1-6	TRBV9	CASSVDGDRRNSPLHF	TGTGCCAGCAGCGTAGATGGGGACAGGCGCAATTCACCCCTCCACTTT
14	many	NA	TRBJ2-2	TRBV2	CASRGGVLAGELFF	TGTGCCAGCAGGGGTGGGGTGTTGGCCGGGGAGCTGTTTTTT
17	NA	TRBD2	TRBJ2-6	TRBV9	CASSVGGAGAGANVLTF	TGTGCCAGCAGCGTAGGGGGAGCGGGAGCTGGGGCCAACGTCCTGACTTTC
15	many	TRBD1	TRBJ2-1	TRBV9	CASSVGDRGYNEQFF	TGTGCCAGCAGCGTAGGGGACAGGGGATACAATGAGCAGTTCTTC
13	NA	TRBD1	TRBJ2-3	TRBV29-1	CSGYTRTGDTQYF	TGCAGCGGTTATACTCGGACAGGAGATACGCAGTATTTT
17	few	NA	TRBJ2-6	TRBV25-1	CASSELDSFPGANVLTF	TGTGCCAGCAGTGAATTGGACAGTTTCCCTGGGGCCAACGTCCTGACTTTC
16	NA	NA	TRBJ2-2	TRBV9	CASSGGLESYTGELFF	TGTGCCAGCAGCGGAGGACTGGAGAGCTACACCGGGGAGCTGTTTTTT
14	many	NA	TRBJ1-2	TRBV20-1	CSARVGGANYGYTF	TGCAGTGCTAGGGTAGGGGGAGCTAACTATGGCTACACCTTC
14	NA	TRBD2	TRBJ2-3	TRBV7-9	CASSFGSGSGTQYF	TGTGCCAGCAGCTTTGGTAGCGGGAGTGGGACGCAGTATTTT